The TCR beta chain under discussion was sequenced for a study of siplizumab effects on memory and regulatory T cells (dated by TCRdb to about 2019). About the full investigation: The study examined how the anti-CD2 antibody siplizumab affects alloreactive T-cell subsets in allogeneic mixed lymphocyte reactions built from human PBMCs. The investigation overall reported the following: In reactions with siplizumab, an average of approximately 69% of mappable alloreactive CD4+ clones were Treg-derived, compared with roughly 27% in control reactions. Greater diversity appeared to be present in unstimulated naive T cells than in memory T cells, and a substantial contribution to the alloresponse seemed to be made by naive cells. Whether proliferating Tregs from siplizumab cultures were suppressive was not functionally confirmed. Because sequences below about 10^-5 frequency were poorly captured, only a minor fraction of alloreactive clones could be mapped to unstimulated subsets. Siplizumab significantly reduced the cumulative frequency of alloreactive sequences traceable to unstimulated CD4+ memory T cells. For roughly 80-95% of proliferating CD4+ or CD8+ clones, no naive or memory phenotype could be assigned.

Unstimulated CD4+ memory cells were also sequenced in three donor pairs, together with CD4+ naive, CD8+ TEMRA, CD8+ naive and CD8+ effector memory subsets. Sorted unstimulated T cells and proliferating T cells recovered from mixed lymphocyte reactions were subjected to TCRbeta CDR3 sequencing. Fresh whole blood from approximately ten HLA-typed healthy donors was used to isolate PBMCs. Worth noting for this clone: Its recognized antigen is unknown. Base qualities are missing; no much larger clone stands one base away.

Between the V and J ends, shortened by 5 bases and 9 bases respectively, the junction contains 14 bases. The CDR3 sequence holds 13 residues, the cysteine and phenylalanine included. Only the CDR3 portion is preserved as DNA: 39 bases, with reading frame beginning at the first base. Looking up the germline V gene (reference sequence) yields CDR1 SEHNR and CDR2 FQNEAQ. Libraries were constructed by the immunoSEQ multiplex PCR assay. Each sample had some 9.7 x 10^4 TCR templates assayed by the deep sequencing platform. Genomic DNA extracted from sorted T cells was used for TCRbeta CDR3 sequencing. In the paper's pipeline: The R programming language was used for clonal analysis of TCRbeta CDR3 data. Alloreactive CD4+ and CD8+ clones were defined by comparing unstimulated samples with post-reaction CFSE-low samples. Alloreactive CD4+ clones were assigned to regulatory or non-regulatory origin by matching sequences to sorted unstimulated Treg and non-Treg repertoires. Entries here come from immuneACCESS through TCRdb and include only in-frame sequences with V and J called. Some clones fail to appear in such tables; in the studies checked, an unresolved V gene covers under half of the shortfall, and the cause of the remainder is unknown. V, J and clone size are those of that table, while D and trimming were read from the DNA. The sample records 70,000 to 100,000 clones, around 97% of which are singletons. The top ten clones comprise roughly 0.031% of the sample.

The sample consisted of naive CD4+ T cells sorted from blood. The meaning of the sample's cell subset or site label: unstimulated naive T cells. The chain is made from TRBV7-9 and TRBJ2-1; the D gene cannot be resolved beyond TRBD1 or TRBD2, each matching 5 bases. The receptor's source is a human donor in good health. The bases read TGTGCCAGCAGCATCCGGGGCCCCGGTGAGCAGTTCTTC. This translates into CASSIRGPGEQFF.